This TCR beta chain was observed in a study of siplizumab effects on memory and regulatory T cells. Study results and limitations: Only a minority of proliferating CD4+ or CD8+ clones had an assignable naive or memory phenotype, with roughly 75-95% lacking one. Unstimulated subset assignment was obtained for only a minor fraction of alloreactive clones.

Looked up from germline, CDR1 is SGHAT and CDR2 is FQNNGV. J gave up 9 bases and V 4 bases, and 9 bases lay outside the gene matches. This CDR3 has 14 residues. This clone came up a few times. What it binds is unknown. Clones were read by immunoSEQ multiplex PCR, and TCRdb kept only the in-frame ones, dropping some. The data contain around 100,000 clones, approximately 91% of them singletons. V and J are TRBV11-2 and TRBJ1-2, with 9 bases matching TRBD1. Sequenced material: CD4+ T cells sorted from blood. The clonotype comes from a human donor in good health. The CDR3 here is CASSSPQGAYRYTF. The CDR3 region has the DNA TGTGCCAGCAGCTCGCCACAGGGGGCTTATCGCTACACCTTC.